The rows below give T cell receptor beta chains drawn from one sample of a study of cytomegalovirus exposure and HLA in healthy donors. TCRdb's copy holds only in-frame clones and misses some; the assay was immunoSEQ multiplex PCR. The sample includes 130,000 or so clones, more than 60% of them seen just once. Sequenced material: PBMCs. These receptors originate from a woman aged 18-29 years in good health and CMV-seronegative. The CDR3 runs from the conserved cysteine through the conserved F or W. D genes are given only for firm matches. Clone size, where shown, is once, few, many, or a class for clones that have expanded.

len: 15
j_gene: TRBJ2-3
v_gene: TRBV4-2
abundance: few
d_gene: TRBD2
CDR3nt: TGTGCCAGCAGCCAAGATCTAGCAGCGGGAAATACGCAGTATTTT
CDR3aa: CASSQDLAAGNTQYF

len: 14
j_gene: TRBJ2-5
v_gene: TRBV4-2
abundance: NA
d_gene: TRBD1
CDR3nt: TGTGCCAGCAGCCAGAAGGACAGGGAAGAGACCCAGTACTTC
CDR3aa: CASSQKDREETQYF

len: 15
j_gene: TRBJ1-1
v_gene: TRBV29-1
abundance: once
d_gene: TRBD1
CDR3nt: TGCAGCGTTGCCGGGACAGGGGGGTTGAACACTGAAGCTTTCTTT
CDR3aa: CSVAGTGGLNTEAFF

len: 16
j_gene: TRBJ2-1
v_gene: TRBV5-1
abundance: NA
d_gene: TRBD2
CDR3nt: TGCGCCAGCAACTTGAACGTACTAGCGGGAGCAAATGAGCAGTTCTTC
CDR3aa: CASNLNVLAGANEQFF

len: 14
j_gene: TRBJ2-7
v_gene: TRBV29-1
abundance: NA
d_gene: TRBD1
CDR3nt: TGCAGCGTTCAAAAAGGGACAGGTCCCTACGAGCAGTACTTC
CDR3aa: CSVQKGTGPYEQYF

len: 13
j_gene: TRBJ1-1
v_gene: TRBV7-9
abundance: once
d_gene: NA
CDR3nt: TGTGCCATCAATGCGGGGCCCCTCGGCGGAGCTTTCTTT
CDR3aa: CAINAGPLGGAFF

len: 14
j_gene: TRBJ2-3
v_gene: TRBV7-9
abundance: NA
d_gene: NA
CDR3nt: TGTTCCAGCAGCTTGGAACAGCCTCCAGATACGCAGTATTTT
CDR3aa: CSSSLEQPPDTQYF

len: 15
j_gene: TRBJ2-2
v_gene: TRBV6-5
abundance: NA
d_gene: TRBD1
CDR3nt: TGTGCCAGCAGTTTGTCGGGGACAGGCACCGGGGAGCTGTTTTTT
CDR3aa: CASSLSGTGTGELFF

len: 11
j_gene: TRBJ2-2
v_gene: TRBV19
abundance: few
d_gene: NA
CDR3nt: TGTGCCAGTACCTCCGGGGGGGAGCTGTTTTTT
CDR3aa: CASTSGGELFF

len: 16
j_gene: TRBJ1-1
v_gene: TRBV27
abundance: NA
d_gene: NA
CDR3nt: TGTGCCAGCAGGGAGGGGTATTCCCTGATGGGCACTGAAGCTTTCTTT
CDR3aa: CASREGYSLMGTEAFF

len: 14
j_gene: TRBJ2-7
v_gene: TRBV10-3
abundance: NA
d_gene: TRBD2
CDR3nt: TGTGCCATCAAGTTTGAGGGGAGGGCCTACGAGCAGTACTTC
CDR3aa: CAIKFEGRAYEQYF

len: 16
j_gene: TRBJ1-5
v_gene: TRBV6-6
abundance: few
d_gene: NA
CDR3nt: TGTGCCAGCAGTTACTCGATGGTTGGAGACGGTCAGCCCCAGCATTTT
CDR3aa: CASSYSMVGDGQPQHF

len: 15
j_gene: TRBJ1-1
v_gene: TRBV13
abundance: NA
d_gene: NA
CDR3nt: TGTGCCAGCAGCTTAACCCCCGGTACGAACACTGAAGCTTTCTTT
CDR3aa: CASSLTPGTNTEAFF

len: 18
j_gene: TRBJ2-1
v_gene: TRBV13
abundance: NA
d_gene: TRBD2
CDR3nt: TGTGCCAGCAGTGGCTCGGAAACAGCGGGAGAGGCCTACAATGAGCAGTTCTTC
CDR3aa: CASSGSETAGEAYNEQFF

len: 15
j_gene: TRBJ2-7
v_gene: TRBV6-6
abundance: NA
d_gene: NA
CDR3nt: TGTGCCAGCACCAACCCGACTGGGAGCTCCTACGAGCAGTACTTC
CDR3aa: CASTNPTGSSYEQYF

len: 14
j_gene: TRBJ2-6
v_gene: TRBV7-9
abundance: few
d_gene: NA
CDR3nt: TGTGCCAGCAGCTTAGCGAGTGGGGCCAACGTCCTGACTTTC
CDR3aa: CASSLASGANVLTF

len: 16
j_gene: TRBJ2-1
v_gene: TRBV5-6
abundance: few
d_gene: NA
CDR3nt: TGTGCCAGCAGCTTGGACAGGGCCAGCTCCTACAATGAGCAGTTCTTC
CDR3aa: CASSLDRASSYNEQFF

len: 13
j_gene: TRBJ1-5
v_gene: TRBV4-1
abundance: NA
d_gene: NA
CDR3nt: TGCGCCAGCAGCCGGGGCTTAAATCAGCCCCAGCATTTT
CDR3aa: CASSRGLNQPQHF

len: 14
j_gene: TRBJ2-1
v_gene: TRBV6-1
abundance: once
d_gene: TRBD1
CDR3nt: TGTGCCAGCGAGGTGGGACAGTCCTACAATGAGCAGTTCTTC
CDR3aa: CASEVGQSYNEQFF

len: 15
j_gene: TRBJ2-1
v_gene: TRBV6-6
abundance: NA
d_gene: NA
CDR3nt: TGTGCCAGCAGTTACTCGAGCACCTTGGTGGATGAGCAGTTCTTC
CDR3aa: CASSYSSTLVDEQFF

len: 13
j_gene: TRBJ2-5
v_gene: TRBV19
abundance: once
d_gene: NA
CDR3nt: TGTGCCAGTACCCCGGTAGGAGGGGAGACCCAGTACTTC
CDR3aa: CASTPVGGETQYF

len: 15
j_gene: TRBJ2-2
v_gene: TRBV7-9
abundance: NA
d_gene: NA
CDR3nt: TGTGCCAGCAGCCATTACTACTCCGAGGCCGGGGAGCTGTTTTTT
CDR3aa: CASSHYYSEAGELFF

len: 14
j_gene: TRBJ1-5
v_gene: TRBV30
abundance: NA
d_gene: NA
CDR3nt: TGTGCCTGGAGTGCAGACCCTCGGGATCAGCCCCAGCATTTT
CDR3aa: CAWSADPRDQPQHF

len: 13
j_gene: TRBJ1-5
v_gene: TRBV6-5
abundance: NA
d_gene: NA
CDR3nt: TGTGCCAGCAGCACAGGGTTTAACCAGCCCCAGCATTTT
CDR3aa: CASSTGFNQPQHF

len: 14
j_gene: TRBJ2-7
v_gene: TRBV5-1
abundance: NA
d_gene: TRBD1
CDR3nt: TGCGCCAGCAGCTACGACAGGGCCTCCCTCGAGCAGTACTTC
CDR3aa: CASSYDRASLEQYF

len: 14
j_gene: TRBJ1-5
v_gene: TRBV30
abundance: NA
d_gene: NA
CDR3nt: TGTGCCTGGAGTATGGGAGATAGCAATCAGCCCCAGCATTTT
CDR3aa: CAWSMGDSNQPQHF

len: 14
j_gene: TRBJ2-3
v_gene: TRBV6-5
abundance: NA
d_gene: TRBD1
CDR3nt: TGTGCCAGCAGTGACAGGGGCCCCACAGATACGCAGTATTTT
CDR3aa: CASSDRGPTDTQYF

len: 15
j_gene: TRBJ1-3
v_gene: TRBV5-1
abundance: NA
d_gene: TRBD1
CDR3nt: TGCGCCAGCAGCCCAGGGACAGACTCTGGAAACACCATATATTTT
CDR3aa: CASSPGTDSGNTIYF

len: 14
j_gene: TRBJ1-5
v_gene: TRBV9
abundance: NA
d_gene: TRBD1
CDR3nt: TGTGCCAGCAGCGCGACAGGGCGGGGACAGCCCCAGCATTTT
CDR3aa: CASSATGRGQPQHF

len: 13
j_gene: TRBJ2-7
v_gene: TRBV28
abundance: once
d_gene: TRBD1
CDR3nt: TGTGCCAGCAGCGACAGGGACCCTTACGAGCAGTACTTC
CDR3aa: CASSDRDPYEQYF

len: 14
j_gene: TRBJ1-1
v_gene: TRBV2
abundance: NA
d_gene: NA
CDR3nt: TGTGCCAGCAGTGAAGCGCGGATGAACACTGAAGCTTTCTTT
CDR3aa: CASSEARMNTEAFF

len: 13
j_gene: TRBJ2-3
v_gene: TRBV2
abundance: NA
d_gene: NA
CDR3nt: TGTGCCAGCAGTGGGCCTAGCACAGATACGCAGTATTTT
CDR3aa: CASSGPSTDTQYF

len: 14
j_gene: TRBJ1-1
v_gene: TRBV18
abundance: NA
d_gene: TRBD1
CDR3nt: TGTGCCAGCTCACCTCTGACAGGGGACACTGAAGCTTTCTTT
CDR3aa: CASSPLTGDTEAFF

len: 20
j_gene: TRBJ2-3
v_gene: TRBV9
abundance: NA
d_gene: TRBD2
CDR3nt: TGTGCCAGCAGCCTCCGGGGTAGCGGGAGGACCTCCCCTAGCACAGATACGCAGTATTTT
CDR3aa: CASSLRGSGRTSPSTDTQYF

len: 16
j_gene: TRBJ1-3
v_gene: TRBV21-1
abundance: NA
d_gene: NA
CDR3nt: TGTGCCAGCAGTAAAGCGAACAGGGGATCTGGAAACACCATATATTTT
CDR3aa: CASSKANRGSGNTIYF

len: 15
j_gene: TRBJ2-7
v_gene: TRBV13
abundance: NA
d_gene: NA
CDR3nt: TGTGCCAGCAGCCCCCGGGACTTACCCAAGAACGAGCAGTACTTC
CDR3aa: CASSPRDLPKNEQYF

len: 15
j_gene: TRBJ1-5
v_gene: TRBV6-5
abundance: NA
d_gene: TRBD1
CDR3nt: TGTGCCAGCAGGGGGACAGGGGGCGCAGGGCAGCCCCAGCATTTT
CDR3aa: CASRGTGGAGQPQHF

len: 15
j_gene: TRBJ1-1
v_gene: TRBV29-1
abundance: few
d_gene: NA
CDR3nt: TGCAGCGTCGGATTTTTGGACAGTTTGAACACTGAAGCTTTCTTT
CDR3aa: CSVGFLDSLNTEAFF

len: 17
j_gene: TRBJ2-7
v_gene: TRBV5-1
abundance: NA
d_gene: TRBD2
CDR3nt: TGCGCCAGCAGCTTGGACATGAGGACTAGCGGGAGGGCCGAGCAGTACTTC
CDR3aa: CASSLDMRTSGRAEQYF

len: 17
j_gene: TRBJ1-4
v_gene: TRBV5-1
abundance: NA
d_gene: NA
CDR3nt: TGCGCCAGCAGCTTTCTTGGAGGGACTGCAACTAATGAAAAACTGTTTTTT
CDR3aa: CASSFLGGTATNEKLFF

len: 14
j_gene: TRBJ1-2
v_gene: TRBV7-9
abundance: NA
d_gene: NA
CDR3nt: TGTGCCAGCAGCCGGACCGGGACTATCTATGGCTACACCTTC
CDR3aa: CASSRTGTIYGYTF

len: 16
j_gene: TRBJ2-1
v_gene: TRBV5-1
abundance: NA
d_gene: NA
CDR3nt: TGCGCCAGCAGCTTGCGGGGACTCGGCTCCTACAATGAGCAGTTCTTC
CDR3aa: CASSLRGLGSYNEQFF

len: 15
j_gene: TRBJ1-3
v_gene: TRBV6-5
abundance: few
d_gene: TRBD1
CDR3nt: TGTGCCAGCAGAACCCGGACAGGGCGGGGAAACACCATATATTTT
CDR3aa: CASRTRTGRGNTIYF

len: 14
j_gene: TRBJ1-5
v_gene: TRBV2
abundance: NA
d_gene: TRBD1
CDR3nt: TGTGCCAGCAGTGGACAGGGGGCAGATCAGCCCCAGCATTTT
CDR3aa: CASSGQGADQPQHF

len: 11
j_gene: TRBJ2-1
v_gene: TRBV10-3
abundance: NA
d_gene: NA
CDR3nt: TGTGCCATCGGGGAGACTTCTAGGCAGTTCTTC
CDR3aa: CAIGETSRQFF

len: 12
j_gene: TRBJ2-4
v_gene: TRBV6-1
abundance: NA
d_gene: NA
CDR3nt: TGTGCCACCCTACCTGAGGAAGACATTCAGTACTTC
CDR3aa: CATLPEEDIQYF

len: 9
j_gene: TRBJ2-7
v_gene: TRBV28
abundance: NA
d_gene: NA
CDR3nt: TGTGTCCCGGTCTACGAGCAGTACTTC
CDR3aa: CVPVYEQYF

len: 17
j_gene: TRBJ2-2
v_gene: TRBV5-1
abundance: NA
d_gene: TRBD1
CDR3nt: TGCGCCAGCAGCTCTATGGGACAGGGCCGAGTGGCCGGGGAGCTGTTTTTT
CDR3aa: CASSSMGQGRVAGELFF

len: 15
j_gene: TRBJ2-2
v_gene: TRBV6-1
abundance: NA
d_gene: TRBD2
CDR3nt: TGTGCCAGCAGTGAACTAGCGGGAGGCACCGGGGAGCTGTTTTTT
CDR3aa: CASSELAGGTGELFF

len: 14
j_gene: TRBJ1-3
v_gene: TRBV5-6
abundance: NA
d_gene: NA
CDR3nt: TGTGCCAGCAGCCCCCCCAGGGCTGGAAACACCATATATTTT
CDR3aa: CASSPPRAGNTIYF

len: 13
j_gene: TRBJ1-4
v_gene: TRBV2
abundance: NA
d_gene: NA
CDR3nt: TGTGCCAGCAGTGAAGTAGCTAATGAAAAACTGTTTTTT
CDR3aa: CASSEVANEKLFF

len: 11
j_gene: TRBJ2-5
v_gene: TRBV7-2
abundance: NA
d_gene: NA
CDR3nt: TGTGCCAGCAGCCCTAAAGAGACCCAGTACTTC
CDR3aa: CASSPKETQYF

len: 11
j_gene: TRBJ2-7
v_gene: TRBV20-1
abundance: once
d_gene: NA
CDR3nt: TGCAGTGCTAGTAGAGTTTACGAGCAGTACTTC
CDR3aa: CSASRVYEQYF

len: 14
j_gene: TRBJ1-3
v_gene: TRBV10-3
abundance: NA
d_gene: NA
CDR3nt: TGTGCCATCAGCGGGGACATCTCTGGAAACACCATATATTTT
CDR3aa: CAISGDISGNTIYF

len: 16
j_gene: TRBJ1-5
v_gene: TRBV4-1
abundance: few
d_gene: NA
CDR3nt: TGCGCCAGCAGCCAAGATCTAGGGACACCTAATCAGCCCCAGCATTTT
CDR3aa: CASSQDLGTPNQPQHF

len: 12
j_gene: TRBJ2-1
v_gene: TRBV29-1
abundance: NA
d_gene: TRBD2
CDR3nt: TGCAGCGTTTCGGGACTATTGGGTGAGCAGTTCTTC
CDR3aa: CSVSGLLGEQFF

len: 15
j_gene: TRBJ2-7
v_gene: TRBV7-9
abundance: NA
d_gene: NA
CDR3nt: TGTGCCAGCAGCCCCGGGACTCTACTATTCTACGAGCAGTACTTC
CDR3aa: CASSPGTLLFYEQYF